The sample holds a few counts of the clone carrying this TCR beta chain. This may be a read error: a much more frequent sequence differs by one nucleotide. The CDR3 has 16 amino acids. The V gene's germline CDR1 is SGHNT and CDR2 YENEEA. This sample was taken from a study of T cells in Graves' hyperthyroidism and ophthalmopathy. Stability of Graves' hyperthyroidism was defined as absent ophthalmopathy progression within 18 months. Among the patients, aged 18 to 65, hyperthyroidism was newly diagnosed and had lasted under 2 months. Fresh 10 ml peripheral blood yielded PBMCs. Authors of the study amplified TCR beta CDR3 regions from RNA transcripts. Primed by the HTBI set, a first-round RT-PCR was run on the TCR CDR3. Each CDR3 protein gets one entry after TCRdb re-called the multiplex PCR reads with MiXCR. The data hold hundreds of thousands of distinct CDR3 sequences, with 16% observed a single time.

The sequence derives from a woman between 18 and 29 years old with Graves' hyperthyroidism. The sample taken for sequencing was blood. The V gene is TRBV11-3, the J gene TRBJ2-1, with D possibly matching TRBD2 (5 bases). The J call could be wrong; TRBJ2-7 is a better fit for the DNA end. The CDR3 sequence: CASSAGLGSSYNEQYF. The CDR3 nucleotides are TGTGCCAGCAGCGCCGGACTTGGGAGCTCCTACAATGAGCAGTACTTC.